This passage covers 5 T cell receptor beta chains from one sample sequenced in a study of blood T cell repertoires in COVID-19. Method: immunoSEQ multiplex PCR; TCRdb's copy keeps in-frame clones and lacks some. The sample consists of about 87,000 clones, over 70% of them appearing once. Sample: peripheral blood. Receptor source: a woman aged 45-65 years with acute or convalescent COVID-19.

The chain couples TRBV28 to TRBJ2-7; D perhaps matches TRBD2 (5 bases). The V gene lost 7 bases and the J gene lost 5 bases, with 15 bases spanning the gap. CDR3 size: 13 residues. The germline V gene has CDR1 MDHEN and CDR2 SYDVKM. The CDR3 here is CASTPGGSNEQYF. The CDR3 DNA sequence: TGTGCCAGCACCCCAGGTGGGAGCAACGAGCAGTACTTC.

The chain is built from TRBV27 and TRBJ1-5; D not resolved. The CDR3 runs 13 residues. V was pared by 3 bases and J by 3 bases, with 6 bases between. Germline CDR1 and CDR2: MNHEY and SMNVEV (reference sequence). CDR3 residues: CASSFEYNQPQHF. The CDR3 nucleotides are TGTGCCAGCAGTTTCGAGTACAATCAGCCCCAGCATTTT.

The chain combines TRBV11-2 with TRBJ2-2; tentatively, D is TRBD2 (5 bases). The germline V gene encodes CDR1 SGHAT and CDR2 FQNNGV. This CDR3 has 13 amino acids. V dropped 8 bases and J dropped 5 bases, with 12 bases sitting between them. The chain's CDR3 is CASRLPGTGELFF. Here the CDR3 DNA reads TGTGCCAGCCGGTTGCCGGGGACCGGGGAGCTGTTTTTT.

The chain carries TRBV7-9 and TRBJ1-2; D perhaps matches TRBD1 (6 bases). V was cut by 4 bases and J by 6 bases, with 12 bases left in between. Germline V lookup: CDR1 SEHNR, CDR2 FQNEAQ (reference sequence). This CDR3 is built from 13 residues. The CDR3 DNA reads TGTGCCAGCAGCTCACAGGGCACCCATGGCTACACCTTC. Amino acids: CASSSQGTHGYTF.

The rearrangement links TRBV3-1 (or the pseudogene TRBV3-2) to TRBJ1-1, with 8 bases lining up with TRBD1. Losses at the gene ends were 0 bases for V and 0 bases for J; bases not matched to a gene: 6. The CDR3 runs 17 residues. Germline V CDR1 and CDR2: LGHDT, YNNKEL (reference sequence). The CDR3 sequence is CASSQEGRGQLNTEAFF. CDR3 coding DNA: TGTGCCAGCAGCCAAGAAGGCAGGGGGCAATTGAACACTGAAGCTTTCTTT.